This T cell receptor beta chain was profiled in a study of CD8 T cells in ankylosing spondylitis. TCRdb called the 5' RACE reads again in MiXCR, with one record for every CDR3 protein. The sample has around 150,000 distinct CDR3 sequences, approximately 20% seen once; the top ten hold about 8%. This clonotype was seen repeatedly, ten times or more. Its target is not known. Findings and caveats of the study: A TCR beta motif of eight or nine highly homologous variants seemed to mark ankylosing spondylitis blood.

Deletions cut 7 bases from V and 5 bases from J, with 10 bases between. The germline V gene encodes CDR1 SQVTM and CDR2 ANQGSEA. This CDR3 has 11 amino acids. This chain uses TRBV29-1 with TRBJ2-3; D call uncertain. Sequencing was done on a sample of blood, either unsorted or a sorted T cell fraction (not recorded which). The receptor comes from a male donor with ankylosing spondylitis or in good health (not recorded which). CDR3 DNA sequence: TGCAGCGCCCTCCACGGAGATACGCAGTATTTT. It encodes CSALHGDTQYF.